Reported below is one TCR beta chain. Its matching antigen is unknown. Both about-4-week and about-12-week second-dose recipients were combined. The data are from a study of T cell responses to AZD1222 COVID-19 vaccine. The protocol was immunoSEQ multiplex PCR, while the TCRdb copy is restricted to in-frame clones and leaves out a portion. The data show 130,000 or so clones, 80% to 90% seen once. Whole-study results and caveats: Every sample of the repertoires postdated the peak T cell response. Spike-specific TCR repertoires showed rising breadth and depth after two AZD1222 doses.

Per germline, CDR1 ENHRY and CDR2 SYGVKD. The germline V and J ends were trimmed by 0 bases and 0 bases, with 8 bases remaining between them. This CDR3 has 15 residues. Sample: peripheral blood, taken 28 days after the second AZD1222 dose. This receptor was identified in an adult who received the AZD1222 COVID-19 vaccine. The chain combines TRBV10-3 with TRBJ1-1, with no clear D. The DNA of the CDR3 is TGTGCCATCAGTGAGTCAAAACAGCTGAACACTGAAGCTTTCTTT. It codes for CAISESKQLNTEAFF.